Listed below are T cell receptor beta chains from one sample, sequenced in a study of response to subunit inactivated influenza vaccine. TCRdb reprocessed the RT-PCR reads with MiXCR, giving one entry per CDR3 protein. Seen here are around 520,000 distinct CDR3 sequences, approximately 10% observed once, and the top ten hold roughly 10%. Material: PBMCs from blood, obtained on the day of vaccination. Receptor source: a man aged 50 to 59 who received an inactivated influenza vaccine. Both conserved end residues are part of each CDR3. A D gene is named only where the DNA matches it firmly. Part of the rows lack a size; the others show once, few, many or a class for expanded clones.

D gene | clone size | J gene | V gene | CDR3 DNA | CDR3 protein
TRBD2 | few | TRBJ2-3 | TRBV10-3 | TGTGCCATCAATCCTAGCGGGGCCCCAGATACGCAGTATTTT | CAINPSGAPDTQYF
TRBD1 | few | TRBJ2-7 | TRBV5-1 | TGCGCCAGCAGCTTGGACGGAGACAGGGCCTACGAGCAGTACTTC | CASSLDGDRAYEQYF
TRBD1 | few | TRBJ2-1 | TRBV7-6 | TGTGCCAGCAGCTTAAGTCCGGGACAGGGCTACAATGAGCAGTTCTTC | CASSLSPGQGYNEQFF
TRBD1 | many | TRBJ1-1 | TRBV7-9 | TGTGCCAGCAGCCGTAGTTCCGGGACAGGGGGCACTGAAGCTTTCTTT | CASSRSSGTGGTEAFF
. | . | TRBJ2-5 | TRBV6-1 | TGTGCCAGCAGCTCGGAGGGGGCACCCACCCCCAACCAAGCTAGGACCCAGTACTTC | CASSSEGAPTPNQARTQYF
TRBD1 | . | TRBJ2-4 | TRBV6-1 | TGTGCCAGCAGGGGACCGGGACAGGGGACCAAAAACATTCAGTACTTC | CASRGPGQGTKNIQYF
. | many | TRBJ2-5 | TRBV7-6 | TGTGCCAGCAGCTTTTATGCCGACGGTGAAACCACCCAGTACTTC | CASSFYADGETTQYF
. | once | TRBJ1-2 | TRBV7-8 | TGTGCCAGCAGCACGACAGCTAACTATGACTACACCTTC | CASSTTANYDYTF
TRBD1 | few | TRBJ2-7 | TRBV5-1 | TGCGCCAGCAGCTCCGGGACAGGTCTCTACGAGCAGTACTTC | CASSSGTGLYEQYF
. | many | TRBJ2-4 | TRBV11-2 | TGTGCCAGCAGCTTTGGGGGAGAAAACATTCAGTACTTC | CASSFGGENIQYF
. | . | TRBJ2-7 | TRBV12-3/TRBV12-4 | TGTGCCAGCAGTATTCCGGGCGGGCAACTTTACGAGCAGTACTTC | CASSIPGGQLYEQYF
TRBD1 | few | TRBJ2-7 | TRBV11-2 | TGTGCCAGCAGCCCTTATCCCCGGACAGGGGACTACGAGCAGTACTTC | CASSPYPRTGDYEQYF
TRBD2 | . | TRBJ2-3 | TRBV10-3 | TGTGCCATCAGGACTAGCGGGGTAACAGATACGCAGTATTTT | CAIRTSGVTDTQYF
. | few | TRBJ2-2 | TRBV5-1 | TGCGCCAGCAGCTTGTGGGATGCTCTAAACACCGGGGAGCTGTTTTTT | CASSLWDALNTGELFF
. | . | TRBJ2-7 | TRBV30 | TGTGCCTGGAGCCCGGAGGTCCGCTACTCCTACGAGCAGTACTTC | CAWSPEVRYSYEQYF
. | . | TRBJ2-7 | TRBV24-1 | TGTGCCACCAGTGATTTTAAACAGGGCTCGAACGAGCAGTACTTC | CATSDFKQGSNEQYF
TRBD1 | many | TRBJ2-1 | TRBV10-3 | TGTGCCATAGGGACAGGCTGGGGCAATGAGCAGTTCTTC | CAIGTGWGNEQFF
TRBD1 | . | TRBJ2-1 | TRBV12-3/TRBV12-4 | TGTGCCAGCAGTTCCTCCGACAGGGCCCCCAAGGATGAGCAGTTCTTC | CASSSSDRAPKDEQFF
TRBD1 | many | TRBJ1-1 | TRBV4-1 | TGCGCCAGCAGTCGGGACAGGGGGCCGGGGACTGAAGCTTTCTTT | CASSRDRGPGTEAFF
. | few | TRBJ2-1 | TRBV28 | TGTGCCAGCACGGCAGGTATCCACAATGAGCAGTTCTTC | CASTAGIHNEQFF
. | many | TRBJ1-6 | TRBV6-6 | TGTGCCGTGGTAGGGAACTTTAATTCACCCCTCCACTTT | CAVVGNFNSPLHF
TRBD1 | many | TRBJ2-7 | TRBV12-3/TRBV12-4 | TGTGCCAGCAGTTTCTTTGCAGGGGGCGTACAAGGGCAGTACTTC | CASSFFAGGVQGQYF
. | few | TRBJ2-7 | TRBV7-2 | TGTGCCAGCAGCTTAGTTGGAGGGGCCGCAAGCGAGCAGTACTTC | CASSLVGGAASEQYF
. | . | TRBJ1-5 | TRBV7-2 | TGTGCCAGCAGCTTAGTGGATGGAAAGTATCAGCCCCAGCATTTT | CASSLVDGKYQPQHF
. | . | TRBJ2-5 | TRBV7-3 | TGTGCCAGCAGCTTAGTAGCGACTAGCCAAGAGACCCAGTACTTC | CASSLVATSQETQYF
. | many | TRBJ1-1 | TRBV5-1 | TGCGCCAGCAGCTTGGAACAGGGCCATTCGGAAGCTTTCTTT | CASSLEQGHSEAFF
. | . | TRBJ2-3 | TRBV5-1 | TGCGCCAGCAGCTTGGGAGACAGACTCACAGATACGCAGTATTTT | CASSLGDRLTDTQYF
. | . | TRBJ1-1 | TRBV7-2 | TGTGCCAGCAGCTTAGGAGAGGTTTCTGAAGCTTTCTTT | CASSLGEVSEAFF
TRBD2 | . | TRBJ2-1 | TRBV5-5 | TGTGCCAGCAGCTTGGCCCAAGCGGGAGGTCTATACAATGAGCAGTTCTTC | CASSLAQAGGLYNEQFF
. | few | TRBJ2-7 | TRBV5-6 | TGTGCCAGCAGCTCCGCAGGACCCTACGAGCAGTACTTC | CASSSAGPYEQYF
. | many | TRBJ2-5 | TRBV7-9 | TGTGCCAGCAGCTCTTCGGTAGGGTTGGAGACCCAGTACTTC | CASSSSVGLETQYF
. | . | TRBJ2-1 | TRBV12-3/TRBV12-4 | TGTGCCAGCAGTTTTTCTAGCGCTGACAATGAGCAGTTCTTC | CASSFSSADNEQFF
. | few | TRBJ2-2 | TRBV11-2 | TGTGCCAGCAAGCCTTTGGGACTGAACACCGGGGAGCTGTTTTTT | CASKPLGLNTGELFF
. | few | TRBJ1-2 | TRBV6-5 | TGTGCCAGCAGTTCCACAATCCATGGCTACACCTTC | CASSSTIHGYTF
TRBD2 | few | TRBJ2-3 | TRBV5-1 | TGCGCCAGCAGACTAGCGACCGACACAGATACGCAGTATTTT | CASRLATDTDTQYF